The 5 T cell receptor beta chains reported below all come from one sample, sequenced in a study of T cells in tumors after PD-1 blockade (dated by TCRdb to about 2019). The method was the immunoSEQ multiplex PCR assay. The table comes from immuneACCESS by way of TCRdb, which keeps in-frame sequences with V and J called. Part of the clones is missing from these tables; in studies checked, under half for an unresolved V gene and the rest for unknown reasons. The sample yields almost 35,000 clones; about three quarters were counted once. Around 40% of the sample is in the top ten clones. The label giving this sample's time point can be read as: after anti-PD-1 therapy. Sequencing used PBMCs, obtained after anti-PD-1 treatment. The receptors originated from a human donor with basal cell carcinoma.

The table lists this clone with a few counts. The chain uses TRBV9 and TRBJ2-2; D is tentatively TRBD1 or TRBD2 (5 bases each). This CDR3 has 15 amino acids. V lost 7 bases, J lost 2 bases, and 15 bases lay in between. Germline V gene sequence: CDR1 SGDLS, CDR2 YYNGEE. CDR3 loop: CASSGMGVNTGELFF. CDR3 DNA: TGTGCCAGCTCTGGGATGGGGGTTAACACCGGGGAGCTGTTTTTT.

The chain combines TRBV28 with TRBJ1-4; D might be TRBD1 (6 bases). The CDR3 has 15 amino acids. V shed 6 bases and J shed 8 bases, with 19 bases lying between them. Per germline, CDR1 MDHEN and CDR2 SYDVKM. The CDR3 bases are TGTGCCAGCAGACTAGAGGTACAGGGTTACGAAAAACTGTTTTTT. Protein product: CASRLEVQGYEKLFF.

This chain connects TRBV3-1 (or the pseudogene TRBV3-2) to TRBJ1-4; the D gene is possibly TRBD1 (5 bases). The CDR3 has 15 amino acids. Trimming removed 1 base at V and 4 bases at J, with 10 bases between. Looked up from germline, CDR1 is LGHDT and CDR2 is YNNKEL (reference sequence). The CDR3 here is CASSQVGGFNEKLFF. In nucleotides, the CDR3 is TGTGCCAGCAGCCAAGTTGGGGGTTTTAATGAAAAACTGTTTTTT.

The V and J genes are TRBV3-1 (or the pseudogene TRBV3-2) and TRBJ2-5, with D possibly called TRBD1 or TRBD2 (5 bases each). CDR1 and CDR2 from the germline V gene are LGHDT and YNNKEL (reference sequence). The CDR3 contains 15 residues. V was cut by 2 bases and J by 1 base, with 11 bases left in between. In nucleotides, the CDR3 is TGTGCCAGCAGCCAAATGCCGGGACCCCAAGAGACCCAGTACTTC. Amino acids: CASSQMPGPQETQYF.

As DNA, the CDR3 is TGTGCCAGCAGCTTACGGGGGGCTCCCACAGATACGCAGTATTTT. Translated: CASSLRGAPTDTQYF. This chain connects TRBV7-3 to TRBJ2-3, with TRBD2 as a possible D gene (7 bases). Trimming took off 2 bases at V and 2 bases at J, with 11 bases between the two ends. This CDR3 region has 15 residues. Germline assignment: CDR1 SGHTA and CDR2 FQGTGA.